Shown below are 30 T cell receptor beta chains from a single sample sequenced in a study of tumor and adjacent non-tumor tissue in lung cancer. A modified ARM-PCR protocol with three rounds of nested PCR amplified TCRbeta. TCRdb re-derived calls from the multiplex PCR reads in MiXCR, one entry per CDR3 protein. The data contain roughly 140,000 distinct CDR3 sequences, 66% of them singletons. The template was RNA from unsorted bulk tissue. The sequencing input was lung tumor tissue. Every receptor here comes from a man in his sixties with small cell lung cancer.

As for this clonotype: This may come from a read error, since a much larger clone is one base off. Here the CDR3 DNA reads TGCAGCGCGCACAGGGCAGGCGGGGAGCTGTTTTTT. This encodes CSAHRAGGELFF. V and J are TRBV29-1 and TRBJ2-2; D is possibly TRBD1 (6 bases). The CDR3 is 12 residues long. Germline V gives CDR1 SQVTM, CDR2 ANQGSEA. Trimming shortened V by 7 bases and J by 7 bases, and 13 bases separated the two germline ends.

The chain recombines TRBV6-1 with TRBJ2-7, with TRBD1 matching 8 bases. The trim removed 5 bases at V and 7 bases at J, leaving 10 bases unmatched. The V gene's germline CDR1 is MNHNS and CDR2 SASEGT. This CDR3 is built from 14 residues. DNA for the CDR3: TGTGCCAGCAGTCAAGACAGGGGATGGTATGAGCAGTACTTC. Amino acid sequence: CASSQDRGWYEQYF.

The gene calls are TRBV5-4 and TRBJ1-1; 10 bases are shared with TRBD1. Germline-derived CDR1 and CDR2 are SGHNT and YYREEE (reference sequence). With V trimmed by 9 bases and J by 4 bases, 9 bases remained unmatched. This CDR3 contains 14 residues. CDR3 protein: CANFRDRGFTEAFF. CDR3 nucleotide sequence: TGTGCCAACTTCCGGGACAGGGGCTTCACTGAAGCTTTCTTT.

Concerning this clonotype itself: A read error may account for a junction end that differs from germline. The V and J genes are TRBV20-1 and TRBJ1-2; 7 nucleotides agree with TRBD1. This CDR3 comprises 13 residues. Germline V gene sequence: CDR1 DFQATT, CDR2 SNEGSKA (reference sequence). The CDR3 bases are TGCAGTACTAGAGTGGGGACAGCCTCCACTTACACCTTC. Translating it yields CSTRVGTASTYTF.

This clonotype was seen a few times. The rearrangement joins TRBV29-1 to TRBJ2-1, with TRBD2 identical over 7 bases. The germline V gene has CDR1 SQVTM and CDR2 ANQGSEA. With 5 bases clipped from V and 4 bases from J, the junction kept 8 bases outside the gene matches. This CDR3 has 14 residues. The CDR3 coding sequence is TGCAGCGTTCGGTCGCGGGAGAAATACAATGAGCAGTTCTTC. This translates into CSVRSREKYNEQFF.

As concerns this clonotype: The junction departs from germline at one end; a sequencing error may be responsible. This chain connects TRBV28 to TRBJ2-1, with a weak D call TRBD2 (6 bases). Germline loops: CDR1 MDHEN, CDR2 SYDVKM. The CDR3 extends over 15 amino acids. CDR3 DNA: TGTGCCATCAGTTTAGGGGCCTGGCGGGGCAATGAGCAGTTCTTC. Protein product: CAISLGAWRGNEQFF.

For this clonotype: With a much larger clone just one base away, this may be a read error. V and J are TRBV6-5 and TRBJ1-2; the D is unclear. Germline-derived CDR1 and CDR2 are MNHEY and SVGAGI. This CDR3 is 15 amino acids long. V was cut by 2 bases and J by 0 bases, with 10 bases left in between. This chain's CDR3 is CASSYVGYANYGYTF. As DNA, the CDR3 is TGTGCCAGCAGTTACGTGGGGTACGCTAACTATGGCTACACCTTC.

Points on this clonotype: At one end the junction does not follow the germline gene, possibly because of a read error. The rearrangement links TRBV13 to TRBJ2-1; no clear D gene. The CDR3 runs to 17 residues. Germline CDR1 PRHDT, CDR2 FYEKMQ (reference sequence). CDR3 protein: CTSSLRAGFSNYNEHFF. CDR3 DNA: TGTACCAGCAGCTTAAGGGCCGGATTTAGCAACTACAATGAGCACTTCTTC.

Comment on this clonotype: The conserved phenylalanine or tryptophan normally closing the CDR3 is absent here, so this likely arose from a read error. This rearrangement joins TRBV5-1 to TRBJ2-3, with TRBD2 matching over 14 bases. J lost 0 bases, V lost 4 bases, and 4 bases had no gene match. The CDR3 loop spans 17 amino acids. Germline V gene data show CDR1 as SGHRS and CDR2 as YFSETQ. The CDR3 here is CASSEGLAGASTDTQYC. The DNA for the CDR3 is TGCGCCAGCAGCGAGGGACTAGCGGGAGCCAGCACAGATACGCAGTATTGT.

This clonotype occurred a few times. V usage is TRBV6-1 and J usage is TRBJ1-2; perhaps TRBD1 as D (6 bases). The germline V and J ends were trimmed by 6 bases and 10 bases, with 18 bases remaining between them. In germline, CDR1 is MNHNS, CDR2 SASEGT. This CDR3 region has 13 residues. This CDR3 is CASRRTGYDDYTF. In nucleotides, the CDR3 is TGTGCCAGCAGAAGAACAGGGTACGATGACTACACCTTC.

Notes on this clonotype: An end of the junction differs from the germline gene, which may be a read error. This chain's CDR3 is CANSPYSGGHETQYF. The CDR3 DNA reads as TGTGCCAACAGTCCCTATAGCGGGGGACATGAGACCCAGTACTTC. The V gene is TRBV12-3 or TRBV12-4, the J gene TRBJ2-5; TRBD2 matches at 9 bases. CDR3 length: 15 amino acids.

Concerning this clonotype itself: With a much larger clone just one base away, this may be a read error. The chain carries TRBV28 and TRBJ2-4, with D possibly TRBD1 on 5 matching bases. The CDR3 totals 14 residues. The germline CDR1 and CDR2 sequences are MDHEN and SYDVKM. The CDR3 region has the DNA TGTGCCAGCAGATCAGGGTGGGCCAAAAACATTCGGTACTTC. Translated, it gives CASRSGWAKNIRYF.

This clonotype was seen at least ten times. V and J are TRBV12-3 or TRBV12-4 and TRBJ2-3; D ambiguous. CDR3 length equals 14 residues. V was shortened by 1 base and J by 0 bases, with 5 bases between the two germline ends. CDR3 DNA: TGTGCCAGCAGTTTAGAGGAAAGCACAGATACGCAGTATTTT. As protein: CASSLEESTDTQYF.

Concerning this clonotype: Relative to the germline gene, one junction end is altered; a read error may explain this. This chain connects TRBV9 to TRBJ2-7, with 7 positions matching TRBD1. The V gene's germline CDR1 is SGDLS and CDR2 YYNGEE. The CDR3 runs to 14 residues. The CDR3 DNA follows: TGTGCCAGCAGTGCCACCGGGACAGACTACGATCAGTACTTC. Encoded protein: CASSATGTDYDQYF. Full variable domain (missing parts from reference TRBV9 and TRBJ2-7): DSGVTQTPKHLITATGQRVTLRCSPRSGDLSVYWYQQSLDQGLQFLIQYYNGEERAKGNILERFSAQQFPDLHSELNLSSLELGDSALYFCASSATGTDYDQYFGPGTRLTVT.

About this clonotype: Lacking the conserved final phenylalanine or tryptophan, this CDR3 likely reflects a read error. Because the CDR3's place on the DNA is in doubt, the DNA is left out and the CDR3 is given as listed by TCRdb. The chain links TRBV29-1 to TRBJ2-7; the D call TRBD1 from the table was never checked on the DNA. CDR1 SQVTM and CDR2 ANQGSEA come from the germline V gene. Counting both end residues, the CDR3 totals 15 amino acids. CDR3: CSVEWADRVAYEQYI.

The table lists this clonotype with a count of one. Since the CDR3 does not end with the conserved phenylalanine or tryptophan, this likely comes from a read error. The chain combines TRBV11-2 with TRBJ2-1; D is unclear. Germline V gives CDR1 SGHAT, CDR2 FQNNGV. Trimming left V 3 bases short and J 13 bases short, with 10 bases between. This CDR3 is 11 amino acids long. CDR3 loop: CASSLDWDQFL. The CDR3 DNA reads TGTGCCAGCAGCTTGGATTGGGATCAGTTCTTG.

This clonotype has ten or more counts. The J gene is TRBJ2-3, the V gene TRBV20-1; maybe TRBD1 (6 bases). This CDR3 is built from 13 residues. Trimming shortened V by 1 base and J by 1 base, and 6 bases separated the two germline ends. Germline CDR1 DFQATT, CDR2 SNEGSKA (reference sequence). The CDR3 nucleotides read TGCAGTGCTAGAGGACAGGGCACAGATACGCAGTATTTT. Its protein product is CSARGQGTDTQYF.

Only a few counts were recorded for this clonotype. This may arise from a read error, as a much more abundant clone is one base away. This chain uses TRBV12-3 or TRBV12-4 with TRBJ2-1, with 8 bases fitting TRBD2. With V trimmed by 3 bases and J by 6 bases, 1 base remained unmatched. The CDR3 loop spans 13 amino acids. This CDR3 reads CASSFGRVNEQFF. The DNA for the CDR3 is TGTGCCAGCAGTTTCGGGAGGGTCAATGAGCAGTTCTTC.

Points on this clonotype: This sequence may be a read error, since a much larger clone differs from it by one base. No conserved phenylalanine or tryptophan ends this CDR3, so it is likely a read error. The chain couples TRBV29-1 to TRBJ2-3; 8 bases align to TRBD2. Trimming removed 7 bases from V and 4 bases from J; junction bases left unmatched: 13. The CDR3 has 15 amino acids. The germline gives CDR1 SQVTM, CDR2 ANQGSEA. CDR3 amino acids: CSAAHSGIYADTQYL. The DNA of the CDR3 is TGCAGCGCCGCCCATAGCGGGATTTACGCAGATACGCAGTATCTT.

The chain couples TRBV6-1 to TRBJ1-6; 7 bases match TRBD1. Trimming took 4 bases from V and 10 from J; bases not matched to a gene: 7. This CDR3 spans 14 amino acids. Germline V gene data show CDR1 as MNHNS and CDR2 as SASEGT. In nucleotides, the CDR3 is TGTGCCAGCAGTGTGGAGGGGGCTTGGTCACCCCTCCACTTT. Residues: CASSVEGAWSPLHF.

This clonotype has more than one count but fewer than ten. The missing conserved phenylalanine or tryptophan at the end of this CDR3 makes a read error likely. This sequence joins TRBV20-1 and TRBJ1-5, with D uncertain. Germline CDR1 reads DFQATT; CDR2 reads SNEGSKA (reference sequence). The CDR3 is 13 amino acids. The CDR3 bases are TGCAGTGCTAGAAGGGAGCATAGTCAGCCTCAGCATATT. It translates to CSARREHSQPQHI.

This chain links TRBV20-1 with TRBJ2-5, with a tentative D call TRBD1 (5 bases). Germline-derived CDR1 and CDR2 are DFQATT and SNEGSKA (reference sequence). This CDR3 spans 14 amino acids. Trimming took off 5 bases at V and 4 bases at J, with 17 bases between the two ends. This CDR3 reads CSARIIGQLETQYF. The CDR3 DNA is TGCAGTGCTCGTATTATTGGACAATTAGAGACCCAGTACTTC.

Concerning this clonotype: The junction differs from germline at one of its ends, possibly a read error. This chain connects TRBV6-5 to TRBJ1-2; TRBD1 matches 10 bases. This CDR3 has 15 amino acids. Germline lookup yields CDR1 MNHEY and CDR2 SVGAGI. The CDR3 DNA is TGTGCCAGCGGTTACTCGACAGGGGGCAACTATGTCTACACCTTC. This codes for CASGYSTGGNYVYTF.

The sample holds many counts of this clonotype. This chain joins TRBV20-1 and TRBJ1-2; D might be TRBD1 (6 bases). Per germline, CDR1 DFQATT and CDR2 SNEGSKA (reference sequence). The CDR3 extends over 15 amino acids. V dropped 0 bases and J dropped 14 bases, with 25 bases sitting between them. CDR3 sequence reads: CSARDGRQAPSVPTF. In DNA, the CDR3 is TGCAGTGCTAGAGATGGGAGACAGGCCCCGTCTGTTCCGACCTTC.

In regard to this clonotype: Since a much larger clone is just one base distant, this may be a read error. This chain uses TRBV20-1 with TRBJ2-3; no reliable D call. The V gene lost 4 bases and the J gene lost 6 bases, with 8 bases spanning the gap. Germline values: CDR1 DFQATT, CDR2 SNEGSKA (reference sequence). The CDR3 length is 11 residues. CDR3 sequence (DNA): TGCAGTGCTAAGCTTCGCGATACGCAGTATTTT. Amino acids: CSAKLRDTQYF.

Concerning this clonotype itself: A single base separates this from a much larger clone, so it may be a read error. This sequence joins TRBV10-2 and TRBJ1-1, with D possibly being TRBD1 (5 bases). The length of the CDR3 is 13 residues. The germline gives CDR1 WSHSY, CDR2 SAAADI. CDR3 residues: CASSEGAGTETFF. The CDR3 nucleotides are TGCGCCAGCAGTGAGGGGGCCGGCACTGAAACTTTCTTT.

The chain has TRBV6-1 and TRBJ2-3; 10 bases are shared with TRBD2. This CDR3 comprises 15 residues. Germline V gives CDR1 MNHNS, CDR2 SASEGT. Germline trimming cut 10 bases from V and 13 bases from J; bases unmatched to any gene: 20. The CDR3 loop is CATGHYGLADTGKYF. Here the CDR3 DNA reads TGTGCCACCGGTCATTACGGACTAGCGGATACCGGGAAGTATTTT.

With regard to this clonotype: A much larger clonotype is one base distant, so this may be a read error. Because the CDR3 is missing its conserved closing phenylalanine or tryptophan, this is likely a read error. The rearrangement uses TRBV20-1 and TRBJ2-1; D call uncertain. The V gene's germline CDR1 is DFQATT and CDR2 SNEGSKA (reference sequence). Trimming removed 0 bases at V and 10 bases at J, with 19 bases between. The CDR3 contains 15 residues. The CDR3 DNA is TGCAGTGCTAGAGAAACAGTCTCCTACAGAGCGGAGCAGTTCTCC. Translation gives CSARETVSYRAEQFS.

The chain carries TRBV4-1 and TRBJ2-1; the D gene is possibly TRBD2 (7 bases). V lost 4 bases to trimming and J lost 7 bases, with 14 bases between them. The CDR3 is made up of 14 amino acids. Germline CDR1 is MGHRA and CDR2 is YSYEKL. The DNA for the CDR3 is TGCGCCAGCAGCCGGACTAGGGGGATGAATGAGCAGTTCTTC. Translation: CASSRTRGMNEQFF.

As to this clonotype: One end of the junction fails to match germline, which may point to a read error. The chain employs TRBV4-1 and TRBJ2-2, with D maybe TRBD2 (7 bases). CDR3 length equals 17 residues. CDR1 and CDR2 (germline): MGHRA, YSYEKL. CDR3 region: CASGQDRGGAGTGELLF. The CDR3 region has the DNA TGCGCCAGCGGCCAAGATAGAGGGGGGGCGGGCACCGGGGAGCTGCTTTTT.